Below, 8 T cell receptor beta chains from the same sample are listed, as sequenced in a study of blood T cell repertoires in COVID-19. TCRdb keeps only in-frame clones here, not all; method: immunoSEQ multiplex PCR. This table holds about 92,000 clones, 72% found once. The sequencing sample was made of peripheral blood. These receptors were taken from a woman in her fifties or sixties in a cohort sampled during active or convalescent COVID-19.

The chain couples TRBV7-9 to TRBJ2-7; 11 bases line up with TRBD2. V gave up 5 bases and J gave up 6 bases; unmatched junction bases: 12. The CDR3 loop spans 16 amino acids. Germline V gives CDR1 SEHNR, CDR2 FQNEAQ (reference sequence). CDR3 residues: CASSPETSGEWVEQYF. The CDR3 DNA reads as TGTGCCAGCAGCCCAGAGACTAGCGGGGAGTGGGTCGAGCAGTACTTC.

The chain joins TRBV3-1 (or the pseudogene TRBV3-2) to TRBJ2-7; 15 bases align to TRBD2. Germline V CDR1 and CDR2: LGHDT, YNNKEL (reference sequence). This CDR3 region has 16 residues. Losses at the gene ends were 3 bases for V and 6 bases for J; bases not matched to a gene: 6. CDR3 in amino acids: CASSHGLAGGPREQYF. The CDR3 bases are TGTGCCAGCAGCCATGGACTAGCGGGGGGGCCTCGCGAGCAGTACTTC.

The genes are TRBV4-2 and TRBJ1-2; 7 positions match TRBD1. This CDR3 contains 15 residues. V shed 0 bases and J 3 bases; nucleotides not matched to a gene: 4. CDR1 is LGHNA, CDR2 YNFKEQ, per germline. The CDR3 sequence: CASSQEADRDYGYTF. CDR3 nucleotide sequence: TGTGCCAGCAGCCAAGAGGCCGACAGGGACTATGGCTACACCTTC.

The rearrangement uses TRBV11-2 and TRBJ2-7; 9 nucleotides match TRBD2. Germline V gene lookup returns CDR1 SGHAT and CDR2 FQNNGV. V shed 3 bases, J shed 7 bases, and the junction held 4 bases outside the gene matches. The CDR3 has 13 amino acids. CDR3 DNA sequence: TGTGCCAGCAGCTTTGGCGGGGGGGCGGAGCAGTACTTC. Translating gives CASSFGGGAEQYF.

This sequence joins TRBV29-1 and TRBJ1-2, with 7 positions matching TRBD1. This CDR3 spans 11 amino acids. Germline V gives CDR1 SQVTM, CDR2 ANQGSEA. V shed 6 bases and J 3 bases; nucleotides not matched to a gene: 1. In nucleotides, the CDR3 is TGCAGCGTCGACAGGGACTATGGCTACACCTTC. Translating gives CSVDRDYGYTF.

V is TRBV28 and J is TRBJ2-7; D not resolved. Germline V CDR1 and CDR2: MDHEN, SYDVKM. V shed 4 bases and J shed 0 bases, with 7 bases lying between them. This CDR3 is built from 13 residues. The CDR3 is CASSSYSSYEQYF. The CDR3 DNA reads TGTGCCAGCAGTTCCTACAGCTCCTACGAGCAGTACTTC. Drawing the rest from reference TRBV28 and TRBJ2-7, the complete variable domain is DVKVTQSSRYLVKRTGEKVFLECVQDMDHENMFWYRQDPGLGLRLIYFSYDVKMKEKGDIPEGYSVSREKKERFSLILESASTNQTSMYLCASSSYSSYEQYFGPGTRLTVT.

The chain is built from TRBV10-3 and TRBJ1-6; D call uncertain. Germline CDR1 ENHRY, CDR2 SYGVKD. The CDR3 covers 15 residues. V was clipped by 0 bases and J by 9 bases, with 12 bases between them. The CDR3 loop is CAISESRGSGSPLHF. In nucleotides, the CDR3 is TGTGCCATCAGTGAGTCTCGGGGTTCAGGTTCACCCCTCCACTTT.

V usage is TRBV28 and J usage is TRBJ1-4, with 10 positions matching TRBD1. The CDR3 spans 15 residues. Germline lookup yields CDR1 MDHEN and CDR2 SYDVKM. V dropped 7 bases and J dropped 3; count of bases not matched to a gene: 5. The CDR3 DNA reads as TGTGCCAGCACCGACAGGGGGCGCGCTAATGAAAAACTGTTTTTT. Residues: CASTDRGRANEKLFF. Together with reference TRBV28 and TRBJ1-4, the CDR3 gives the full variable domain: DVKVTQSSRYLVKRTGEKVFLECVQDMDHENMFWYRQDPGLGLRLIYFSYDVKMKEKGDIPEGYSVSREKKERFSLILESASTNQTSMYLCASTDRGRANEKLFFGSGTQLSVL.